This T cell receptor beta chain comes out of a study of cytomegalovirus exposure and HLA in healthy donors. PCR employed 60 Vbeta and 13 Jbeta primers. Here immunoSEQ multiplex PCR was the method, and the copy in TCRdb shows in-frame clones only, minus some. The sample holds about 200,000 clones; around 87% are singletons and the top ten take about 1.7%. V lost 4 bases and J lost 6, with 7 bases in between. The CDR3 is 12 residues long. Germline V gives CDR1 SNHLY, CDR2 FYNNEI. Overall study results and limits: The later analysis indicated that the majority of CMV-associated TCR beta chains appeared HLA-restricted.

Of note for this clone: Its target is not known.

Material for sequencing was PBMCs. The TCR sequence derives from a woman under 30 in good health and CMV-seronegative. This chain joins TRBV2 and TRBJ2-1; D is unresolved. CDR3 protein: CASSALSNEQFF. The CDR3 coding sequence is TGTGCCAGCAGTGCCCTCTCCAATGAGCAGTTCTTC.